This TCR beta chain was identified in a study of OX40 agonist ivuxolimab in advanced cancers. Study background: Treatment of patients was with ivuxolimab, an agonistic anti-OX40 (CD134) antibody.

Generated by immunoSEQ multiplex PCR, the TCRdb table keeps only in-frame clones and is missing some. The sample has tens of thousands of clones; over 75% are singletons. This CDR3 has 13 residues. Trimming cost V 3 bases and J 5 bases, with 10 bases left between them. Germline CDR1 reads MNHEY; CDR2 reads SMNVEV (reference sequence). Exclusion of a patient followed from autoimmune disease history or systemic immunosuppression. The sequence came from an adult with an advanced solid tumor such as melanoma, head and neck, liver or kidney cancer. This specimen was CD4+ or CD8+ T cells sorted from blood, taken in a trial of the OX40 agonist ivuxolimab. This chain links TRBV27 with TRBJ2-5; unclear D gene. CDR3: CASSLSSGETQYF. The DNA of the CDR3 is TGTGCCAGCAGTTTGAGCTCCGGGGAGACCCAGTACTTC.